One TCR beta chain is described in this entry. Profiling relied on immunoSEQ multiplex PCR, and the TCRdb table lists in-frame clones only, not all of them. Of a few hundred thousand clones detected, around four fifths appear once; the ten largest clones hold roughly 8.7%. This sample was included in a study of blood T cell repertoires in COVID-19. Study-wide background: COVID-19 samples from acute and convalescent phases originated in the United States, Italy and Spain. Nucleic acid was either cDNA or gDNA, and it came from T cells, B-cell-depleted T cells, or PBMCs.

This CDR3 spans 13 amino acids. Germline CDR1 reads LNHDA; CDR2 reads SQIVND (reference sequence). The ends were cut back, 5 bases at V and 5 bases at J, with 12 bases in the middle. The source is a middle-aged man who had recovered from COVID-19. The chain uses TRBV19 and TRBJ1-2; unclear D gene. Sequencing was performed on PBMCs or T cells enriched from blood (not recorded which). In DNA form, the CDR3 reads TGTGCCAGTAGTTCCATTGACTTTTATGGCTACACCTTC. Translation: CASSSIDFYGYTF.